Listed below are T cell receptor beta chains from one sample, sequenced in a study of T cells in Graves' hyperthyroidism and ophthalmopathy. TCRdb processed the multiplex PCR reads anew with MiXCR; each CDR3 protein has one entry. In the table there are about 210,000 distinct CDR3 sequences, 17% of which are singletons. The sequencing input was blood. These receptor sequences come from a man in his fifties or sixties with Graves' hyperthyroidism. Both conserved end residues are part of each CDR3. A D gene is named only where the DNA matches it firmly. Not every row has a clone size; where given, it reads once, few, many or a size class.

few	TRBV28	15	TRBJ2-3	NA	CASSPLANGTDTQYF	TGTGCCAGCAGCCCCTTAGCAAACGGCACAGATACGCAGTATTTT
few	TRBV20-1	12	TRBJ2-1	NA	CSARVARTEQFF	TGCAGTGCTAGAGTGGCAAGGACTGAGCAGTTCTTC
many	TRBV6-2/TRBV6-3	18	TRBJ1-5	NA	CASSYLQGLSKGNQPQHF	TGTGCCAGCAGTTATTTACAGGGCCTCTCAAAGGGCAATCAGCCCCAGCATTTT
many	TRBV30	15	TRBJ1-3	NA	CAWSVGDIRKDTIYF	TGTGCCTGGAGTGTGGGGGACATACGGAAGGACACCATATATTTT
few	TRBV5-1	14	TRBJ2-5	TRBD2	CASSLRTSEETQYF	TGCGCCAGCAGCTTGCGGACTAGCGAGGAGACCCAGTACTTC
few	TRBV27	16	TRBJ2-1	TRBD2	CASSLSVTSLWNEQFF	TGTGCCAGCAGTTTGTCCGTGACTAGCCTTTGGAATGAGCAGTTCTTC
many	TRBV5-1	14	TRBJ2-1	TRBD2	CASSFGAGGNEQFF	TGCGCCAGCAGCTTTGGCGCGGGGGGCAATGAGCAGTTCTTC
many	TRBV12-3/TRBV12-4	17	TRBJ2-7	TRBD2	CASSYDFLGGPSYEQYF	TGTGCCAGCAGTTACGACTTTTTGGGAGGGCCCTCCTACGAGCAGTACTTC
many	TRBV19	12	TRBJ1-1	NA	CASTGRATEAFF	TGTGCCAGTACCGGCAGGGCAACTGAAGCTTTCTTT
many	TRBV20-1	16	TRBJ1-5	TRBD1	CSARDIQGGGNQPQHF	TGCAGTGCTAGAGATATACAGGGGGGGGGCAATCAGCCCCAGCATTTT
NA	TRBV28	15	TRBJ1-5	TRBD1	CASSFMDRNNQPQHF	TGTGCCAGCAGTTTTATGGACAGGAACAATCAGCCCCAGCATTTT
many	TRBV19	14	TRBJ1-3	TRBD1	CASSERGHGNTIYF	TGTGCCAGTAGTGAGAGGGGGCATGGAAACACCATATATTTT
NA	TRBV7-2	14	TRBJ2-1	NA	CASSHPQRGEEQFF	TGTGCCAGCAGCCACCCCCAGCGCGGGGAGGAGCAGTTCTTC
NA	TRBV10-3	17	TRBJ2-3	TRBD2	CAITPGIAGVPTDTQYF	TGTGCCATCACCCCGGGAATAGCGGGAGTCCCCACAGATACGCAGTATTTT
NA	TRBV6-5	14	TRBJ1-2	TRBD1	CASTAGGEYYGYTF	TGTGCCAGCACCGCAGGGGGCGAATACTATGGCTACACCTTC